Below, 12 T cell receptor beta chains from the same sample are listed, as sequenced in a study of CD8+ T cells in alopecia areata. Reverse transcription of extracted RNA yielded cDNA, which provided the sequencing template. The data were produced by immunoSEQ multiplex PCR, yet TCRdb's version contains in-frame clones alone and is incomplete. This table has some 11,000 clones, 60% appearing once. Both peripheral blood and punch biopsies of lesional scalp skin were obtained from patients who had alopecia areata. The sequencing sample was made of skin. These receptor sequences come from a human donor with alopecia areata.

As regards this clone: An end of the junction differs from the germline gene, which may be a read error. CDR3 sequence: CASSRDRGNEQFF. The CDR3 DNA follows: TGTGCTAGCAGCCGGGACAGGGGCAATGAGCAGTTCTTC. V gene TRBV7-7 combines with J gene TRBJ2-1; 10 bases match TRBD1. The CDR3 consists of 13 residues. Germline CDR1 is SSHAT and CDR2 is FNYEAQ (reference sequence).

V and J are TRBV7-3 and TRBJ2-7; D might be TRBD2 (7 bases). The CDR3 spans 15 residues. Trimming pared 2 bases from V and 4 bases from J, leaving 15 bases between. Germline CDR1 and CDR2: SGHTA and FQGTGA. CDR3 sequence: CASSLGGGSRYEQYF. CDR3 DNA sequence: TGTGCCAGCAGCTTAGGGGGCGGGAGTAGGTACGAGCAGTACTTC. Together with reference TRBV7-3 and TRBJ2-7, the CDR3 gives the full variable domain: GAGVSQTPSNKVTEKGKYVELRCDPISGHTALYWYRQSLGQGPEFLIYFQGTGAADDSGLPNDRFFAVRPEGSVSTLKIQRTERGDSAVYLCASSLGGGSRYEQYFGPGTRLTVT.

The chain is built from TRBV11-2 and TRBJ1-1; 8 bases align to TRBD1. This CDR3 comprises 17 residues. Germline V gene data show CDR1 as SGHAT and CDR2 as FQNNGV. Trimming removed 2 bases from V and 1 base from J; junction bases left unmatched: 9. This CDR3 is CASSLPLGGTGNTEAFF. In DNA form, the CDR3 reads TGTGCCAGCAGCTTACCCCTGGGAGGGACAGGGAACACTGAAGCTTTCTTT.

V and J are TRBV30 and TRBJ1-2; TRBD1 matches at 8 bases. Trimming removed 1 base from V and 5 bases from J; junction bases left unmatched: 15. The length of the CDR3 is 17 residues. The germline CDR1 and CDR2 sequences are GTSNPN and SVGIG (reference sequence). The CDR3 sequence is CAWSDPASGGLTYGYTF. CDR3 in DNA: TGTGCCTGGAGTGACCCGGCATCAGGGGGCCTTACTTATGGCTACACCTTC.

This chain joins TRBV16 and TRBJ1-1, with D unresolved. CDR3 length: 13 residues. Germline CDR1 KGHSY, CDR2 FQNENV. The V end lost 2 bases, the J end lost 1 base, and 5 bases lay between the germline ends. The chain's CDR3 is CASSQTENTEAFF. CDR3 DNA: TGTGCCAGCAGCCAAACGGAGAACACTGAAGCTTTCTTT.

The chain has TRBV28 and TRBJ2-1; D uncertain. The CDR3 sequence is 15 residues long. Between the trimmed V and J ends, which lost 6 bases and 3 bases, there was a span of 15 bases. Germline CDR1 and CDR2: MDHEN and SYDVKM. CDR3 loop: CASSLRLGYYNEQFF. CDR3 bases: TGTGCCAGCAGCCTCCGGCTTGGCTACTACAATGAGCAGTTCTTC.

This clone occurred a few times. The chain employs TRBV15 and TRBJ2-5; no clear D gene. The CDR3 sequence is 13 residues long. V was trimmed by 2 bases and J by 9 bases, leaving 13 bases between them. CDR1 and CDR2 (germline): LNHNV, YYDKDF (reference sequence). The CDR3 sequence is CATSRPGPVAQYF. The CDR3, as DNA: TGTGCCACCAGCAGACCCGGACCAGTGGCCCAGTACTTC.

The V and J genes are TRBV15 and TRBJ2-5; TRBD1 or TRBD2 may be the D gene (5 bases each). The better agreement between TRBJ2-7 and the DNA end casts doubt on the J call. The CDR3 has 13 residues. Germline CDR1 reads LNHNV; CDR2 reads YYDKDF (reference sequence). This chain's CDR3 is CATSGGERDEQYF. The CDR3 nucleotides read TGTGCCACCAGCGGGGGAGAGAGGGACGAGCAGTACTTC.

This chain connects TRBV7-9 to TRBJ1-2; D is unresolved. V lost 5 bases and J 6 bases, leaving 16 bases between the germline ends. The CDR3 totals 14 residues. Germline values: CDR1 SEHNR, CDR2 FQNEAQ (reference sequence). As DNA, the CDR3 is TGTGCCAGCAGCCTAACTACGACCCAGGATGGCTACACCTTC. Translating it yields CASSLTTTQDGYTF.

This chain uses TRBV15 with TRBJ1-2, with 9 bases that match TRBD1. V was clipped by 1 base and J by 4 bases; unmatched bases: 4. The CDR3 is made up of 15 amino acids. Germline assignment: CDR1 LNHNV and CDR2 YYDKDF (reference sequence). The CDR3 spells CATSRVGQGSYGYTF. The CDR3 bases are TGTGCCACCAGCAGAGTTGGACAGGGGAGCTATGGCTACACCTTC. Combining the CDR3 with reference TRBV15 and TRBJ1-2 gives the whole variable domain DAMVIQNPRYQVTQFGKPVTLSCSQTLNHNVMYWYQQKSSQAPKLLFHYYDKDFNNEADTPDNFQSRRPNTSFCFLDIRSPGLGDTAMYLCATSRVGQGSYGYTFGSGTRLTVV.

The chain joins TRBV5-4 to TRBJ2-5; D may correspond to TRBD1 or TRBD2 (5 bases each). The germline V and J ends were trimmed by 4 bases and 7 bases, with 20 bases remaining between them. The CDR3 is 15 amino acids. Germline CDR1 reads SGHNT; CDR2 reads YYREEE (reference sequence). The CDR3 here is CASSQDKRTRGTQYF. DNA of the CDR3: TGTGCCAGCAGCCAAGATAAAAGGACGAGGGGGACCCAGTACTTC.

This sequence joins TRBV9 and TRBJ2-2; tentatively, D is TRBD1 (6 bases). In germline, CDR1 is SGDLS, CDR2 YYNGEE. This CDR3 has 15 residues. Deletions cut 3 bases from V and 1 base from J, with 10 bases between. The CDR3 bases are TGTGCCAGCAGCGCTATCAGGGGGAACACCGGGGAGCTGTTTTTT. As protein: CASSAIRGNTGELFF.